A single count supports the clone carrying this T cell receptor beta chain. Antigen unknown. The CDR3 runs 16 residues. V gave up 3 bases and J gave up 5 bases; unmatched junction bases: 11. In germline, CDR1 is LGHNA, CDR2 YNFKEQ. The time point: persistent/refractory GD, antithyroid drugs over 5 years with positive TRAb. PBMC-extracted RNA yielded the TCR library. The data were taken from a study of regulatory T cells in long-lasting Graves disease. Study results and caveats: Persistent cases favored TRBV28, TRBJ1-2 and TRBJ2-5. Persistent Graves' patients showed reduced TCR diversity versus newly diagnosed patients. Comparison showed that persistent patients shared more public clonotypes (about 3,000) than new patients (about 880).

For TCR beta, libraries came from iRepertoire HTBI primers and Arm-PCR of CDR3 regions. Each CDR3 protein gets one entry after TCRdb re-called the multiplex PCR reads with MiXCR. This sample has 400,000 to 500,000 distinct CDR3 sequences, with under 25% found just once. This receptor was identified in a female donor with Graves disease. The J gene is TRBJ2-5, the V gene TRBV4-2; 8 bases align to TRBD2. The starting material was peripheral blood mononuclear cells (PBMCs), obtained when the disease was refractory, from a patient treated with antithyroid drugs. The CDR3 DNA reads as TGTGCCAGCAGCCAGGAAACTAGCGGAGGTTCGGAGACCCAGTACTTC. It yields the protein CASSQETSGGSETQYF.